This record looks at one T cell receptor beta chain sequence and its context. This sample was taken from a study of T cell changes during pregnancy in multiple sclerosis. Sequencing was performed with immunoSEQ multiplex PCR; in TCRdb, only in-frame clones are kept and a portion is missing. Of 30,000 to 35,000 clones listed, 90% are singletons. The sample in question was CD8+ T cells from peripheral blood mononuclear cells, obtained in the first trimester of pregnancy. The receptor was isolated from a female donor with multiple sclerosis, enrolled in a pregnancy study.

The CDR3 DNA sequence: TGTGCCAGCACCCTTACAGGGAAGGAGCAGTACTTC. This translates into CASTLTGKEQYF. The rearrangement joins TRBV7-2 to TRBJ2-7; D possibly corresponds to TRBD1 (6 bases). The CDR3 is 12 amino acids. Germline V gives CDR1 SGHTA, CDR2 FQGNSA. V was clipped by 7 bases and J by 7 bases, with 14 bases between them.